A selection of T cell receptor beta chains follows, all from one sample in a study of blood T cells in healthy people across ages. TCRdb fed the 5' RACE reads into MiXCR, producing one record per CDR3 protein. Among about 1.8 million distinct CDR3 sequences listed, approximately 50% were seen once. The source material was blood. Receptors were obtained from a woman aged 40 to 50 in good health. The CDR3 runs from the conserved cysteine through the conserved F or W. D genes are given only for firm matches. Rows may omit the clone size; those that give it use once, few, many or a size class.

NA	TRBV4-2	15	NA	TRBJ2-5	CASSQDGREKETQYF	TGTGCCAGCAGCCAAGATGGCAGGGAAAAAGAGACCCAGTACTTC
NA	TRBV15	14	few	TRBJ2-5	CATSREEPGETQYF	TGTGCCACCAGCAGAGAGGAGCCAGGGGAGACCCAGTACTTC
TRBD2	TRBV6-2/TRBV6-3	18	NA	TRBJ2-1	CASSHGLAGGWSNNEQFF	TGTGCCAGCAGCCACGGACTAGCGGGGGGGTGGTCCAACAATGAGCAGTTCTTC
NA	TRBV7-2	12	many	TRBJ2-7	CASSQEVSEQYF	TGTGCCAGCAGCCAGGAGGTCTCCGAGCAGTACTTC
NA	TRBV4-3	15	NA	TRBJ2-1	CAGSQDEPGRNEQFF	TGCGCCGGCAGCCAAGACGAGCCAGGGAGGAATGAGCAGTTCTTC
NA	TRBV12-5	14	NA	TRBJ2-2	CASGRGGNTGELFF	TGTGCTAGTGGGAGGGGGGGGAACACCGGGGAGCTGTTTTTT
NA	TRBV7-3	13	NA	TRBJ1-1	CASSFGPLSEAFF	TGTGCCAGCAGCTTCGGCCCCCTGTCTGAAGCTTTCTTT
NA	TRBV6-6	16	NA	TRBJ2-1	CASSYSGGRGHNEQFF	TGTGCCAGCAGTTACTCCGGAGGGAGGGGGCACAATGAGCAGTTCTTC
NA	TRBV7-2	16	few	TRBJ2-1	CASKPPGLSIYNEQFF	TGTGCCAGCAAGCCCCCCGGCCTTTCGATCTACAATGAGCAGTTCTTC
NA	TRBV11-2	15	NA	TRBJ2-3	CASSLRGFGTDTQYF	TGTGCCAGCAGCTTACGAGGATTTGGGACAGATACGCAGTATTTT